The T cell receptor (beta chain) under discussion was sequenced for a study of shared clonotypes between healthy human individuals. The DNA input per sorted-subset replicate PCR was approximately 210 ng, corresponding to roughly 30,000 T cell genomes. The table came from immunoSEQ multiplex PCR; TCRdb's copy has only in-frame clones and leaves some out. The sample holds 950,000 to 1,200,000 clones, roughly 77% seen once. The sequenced sample was memory CD4+ T cells from PBMCs. Described subset: CD45RA-negative fraction. The clonotype was recovered from a man aged 18 to 30 in good health. Some clones in this sample may be carry-over from other donors' samples.

CDR3 amino acids: CASSTQTGVEQYF. The CDR3 nucleotides are TGTGCCAGCAGCACCCAGACGGGGGTAGAGCAGTACTTC. The J gene is TRBJ2-7, the V gene TRBV7-8; possible D gene TRBD2, 6 bases. V was shortened by 5 bases and J by 7 bases, with 15 bases between the two germline ends. The CDR3 spans 13 residues. Per the germline V gene, CDR1 is SGHVS and CDR2 is FQNEAQ. Drawing the rest from reference TRBV7-8 and TRBJ2-7, the complete variable domain is GAGVSQSPRYKVAKRGQDVALRCDPISGHVSLFWYQQALGQGPEFLTYFQNEAQLDKSGLPSDRFFAERPEGSVSTLKIQRTQQEDSAVYLCASSTQTGVEQYFGPGTRLTVT.